A single sample is the source of the 23 T cell receptor beta chains below, sequenced in a study of blood T cell repertoires in COVID-19. TCRdb's table, derived via immunoSEQ multiplex PCR, lists solely in-frame clones and lacks some. The data contain a few hundred thousand clones, around 89% of them singletons. Input material: PBMCs or T cells enriched from blood (not recorded which). These receptors were obtained from a man younger than 45 who had recovered from COVID-19.

V gene TRBV29-1 combines with J gene TRBJ1-2; D remains ambiguous. V shed 4 bases and J shed 3 bases, with 18 bases lying between them. CDR3 size: 15 residues. From germline, CDR1 is SQVTM and CDR2 ANQGSEA. CDR3 sequence: CSVVEANTLDYGYTF. CDR3 in DNA: TGCAGCGTTGTCGAGGCCAACACCCTTGACTATGGCTACACCTTC. The full variable domain, with the rest looked up from reference TRBV29-1 and TRBJ1-2, is SAVISQKPSRDICQRGTSLTIQCQVDSQVTMMFWYRQQPGQSLTLIATANQGSEATYESGFVIDKFPISRPNLTFSTLTVSNMSPEDSSIYLCSVVEANTLDYGYTFGSGTRLTVV.

This chain joins TRBV19 and TRBJ1-2, with a weak D call TRBD1 (5 bases). Germline V gene lookup returns CDR1 LNHDA and CDR2 SQIVND (reference sequence). Between the trimmed V and J ends, which lost 4 bases and 5 bases, there was a span of 11 bases. The CDR3 consists of 13 residues. The DNA of the CDR3 is TGTGCCAGTAGTAGCCCGGACATTTATGGCTACACCTTC. This translates into CASSSPDIYGYTF.

This chain uses TRBV11-2 with TRBJ2-7; 10 bases align to TRBD1. The CDR3 covers 17 residues. The V gene's germline CDR1 is SGHAT and CDR2 FQNNGV. The ends lost 1 base at V and 2 bases at J; junction bases unmatched: 8. In DNA form, the CDR3 reads TGTGCCAGCAGCTTAGCGGGACAGGGGTCAAAGGCCTACGAGCAGTACTTC. Protein product: CASSLAGQGSKAYEQYF. The variable domain in full, with the rest retrieved from reference TRBV11-2 and TRBJ2-7, is EAGVAQSPRYKIIEKRQSVAFWCNPISGHATLYWYQQILGQGPKLLIQFQNNGVVDDSQLPKDRFSAERLKGVDSTLKIQPAKLEDSAVYLCASSLAGQGSKAYEQYFGPGTRLTVT.

V gene TRBV5-4 combines with J gene TRBJ1-1; perhaps TRBD1 as D (5 bases). This CDR3 spans 14 amino acids. Trimming stripped 5 bases from V and 2 bases from J, with 13 bases between. CDR1 SGHNT and CDR2 YYREEE come from the germline V gene (reference sequence). The CDR3 nucleotides read TGTGCCAGCAGAGAACCAGGGCAAAACACTGAAGCTTTCTTT. Translating gives CASREPGQNTEAFF.

The chain has TRBV6-2 or TRBV6-3 and TRBJ2-6; maybe TRBD1 (6 bases). The CDR3 has 17 residues. The V gene's germline CDR1 is MNHEY and CDR2 SVGEGT. Trimming left V 5 bases short and J 3 bases short, with 17 bases between. The CDR3 spells CASSREGVVGGANVLTF. The CDR3 nucleotides read TGTGCCAGCAGTCGCGAGGGGGTAGTAGGTGGGGCCAACGTCCTGACTTTC.

The V gene is TRBV7-2, the J gene TRBJ2-5; TRBD1 might be the D (6 bases). CDR1 and CDR2 (germline): SGHTA, FQGNSA. The CDR3 runs to 16 residues. V lost 3 bases to trimming and J lost 5 bases, with 19 bases between them. CDR3 nucleotides: TGTGCCAGCAGCTTCGGGACATCATCAACGCGGGAGACCCAGTACTTC. This sequence encodes CASSFGTSSTRETQYF. Together with reference TRBV7-2 and TRBJ2-5, the CDR3 gives the full variable domain: GAGVSQSPSNKVTEKGKDVELRCDPISGHTALYWYRQSLGQGLEFLIYFQGNSAPDKSGLPSDRFSAERTGGSVSTLTIQRTQQEDSAVYLCASSFGTSSTRETQYFGPGTRLLVL.

This clone was detected a few times. The J gene is TRBJ1-2, the V gene TRBV28, with D possibly TRBD1 on 5 matching bases. Trimming removed 5 bases from V and 2 bases from J, with 9 bases in between. The CDR3 contains 13 residues. Germline V lookup: CDR1 MDHEN, CDR2 SYDVKM. DNA of the CDR3: TGTGCCAGCAGTCGGACAAGCAACTATGGCTACACCTTC. It codes for CASSRTSNYGYTF.

This clone was counted a single time. The V gene is TRBV6-1, the J gene TRBJ2-5, with unresolved D. This CDR3 contains 13 residues. V dropped 2 bases and J dropped 0 bases, with 4 bases sitting between them. Germline V gene sequence: CDR1 MNHNS, CDR2 SASEGT. The CDR3 DNA is TGTGCCAGCAGTGAACCTTACCAAGAGACCCAGTACTTC. This sequence encodes CASSEPYQETQYF.

For the CDR3, the DNA is TGCAGCGTTGAGTCCGGGTTCAACATTCAGTACTTC. Translating gives CSVESGFNIQYF. J is TRBJ2-4 and V is TRBV29-1; D gene uncertain. Trimming left V 3 bases short and J 7 bases short, with 10 bases between. Germline CDR1 and CDR2: SQVTM and ANQGSEA. This CDR3 has 12 amino acids.

The chain carries TRBV7-9 and TRBJ2-1, with TRBD2 identical over 7 bases. Trimming cost V 5 bases and J 7 bases; bases outside gene matches: 8. Germline-derived CDR1 and CDR2 are SEHNR and FQNEAQ (reference sequence). The CDR3 is 14 amino acids. The CDR3 sequence is CASSGPLGGNEQFF. Here the CDR3 DNA reads TGTGCCAGCAGCGGGCCTCTGGGGGGGAATGAGCAGTTCTTC.

This sequence joins TRBV3-1 (or the pseudogene TRBV3-2) and TRBJ1-1; possible D gene TRBD1, 5 bases. This CDR3 comprises 13 residues. Per germline, CDR1 LGHDT and CDR2 YNNKEL (reference sequence). Trimming removed 1 base at V and 7 bases at J, with 10 bases between. The CDR3 is CASSQGQSVEAFF. The CDR3 coding sequence is TGTGCCAGCAGCCAAGGACAGTCGGTTGAAGCTTTCTTT.

The genes are TRBV7-2 and TRBJ1-2; TRBD1 matches at 9 bases. In germline, CDR1 is SGHTA, CDR2 FQGNSA. Trimming cost V 2 bases and J 6 bases; bases outside gene matches: 7. The CDR3 is made up of 15 amino acids. The CDR3 sequence: CASSLTQGASNGYTF. As DNA, the CDR3 is TGTGCCAGCAGCTTAACACAGGGGGCATCGAATGGCTACACCTTC.

This rearrangement joins TRBV27 to TRBJ2-7, with 11 bases that match TRBD2. Germline values: CDR1 MNHEY, CDR2 SMNVEV (reference sequence). This CDR3 comprises 16 residues. V lost 7 bases, J lost 7 bases, and 15 bases stayed unmatched. The CDR3 loop reads CASKPTVAGGAREQYF. CDR3 bases: TGTGCCAGCAAACCCACCGTAGCGGGAGGGGCTCGGGAGCAGTACTTC.

V gene TRBV9 combines with J gene TRBJ1-2; tentative D call: TRBD1 (5 bases). Per germline, CDR1 SGDLS and CDR2 YYNGEE. V was trimmed by 4 bases and J by 5 bases, leaving 21 bases between them. There are 16 residues in the CDR3. DNA of the CDR3: TGTGCCAGCAGCCCTCAAGGGCAGGGCGTAGGATATGGCTACACCTTC. This translates into CASSPQGQGVGYGYTF. The full variable domain, its missing parts supplied by reference TRBV9 and TRBJ1-2, is DSGVTQTPKHLITATGQRVTLRCSPRSGDLSVYWYQQSLDQGLQFLIQYYNGEERAKGNILERFSAQQFPDLHSELNLSSLELGDSALYFCASSPQGQGVGYGYTFGSGTRLTVV.

This clone appeared a single time. CDR3: CASSPPNRGVTEAFF. DNA for the CDR3: TGTGCCAGCTCACCACCGAACAGGGGGGTAACTGAAGCTTTCTTT. This chain uses TRBV18 with TRBJ1-1, with 8 nucleotides matching TRBD1. Trimming cost V 0 bases and J 5 bases; bases outside gene matches: 5. CDR1 is KGHSH and CDR2 is LQKENI in the germline V gene. The CDR3 spans 15 residues.

The chain has TRBV2 and TRBJ1-2, with TRBD1 matching over 10 bases. With V trimmed by 10 bases and J by 4 bases, 9 bases remained unmatched. From germline, CDR1 is SNHLY and CDR2 FYNNEI. The CDR3 covers 14 residues. The CDR3 loop reads CATTGTGVVYGYTF. The DNA of the CDR3 is TGTGCCACCACCGGGACAGGGGTTGTCTATGGCTACACCTTC. Filled out from reference TRBV2 and TRBJ1-2, the complete variable domain reads EPEVTQTPSHQVTQMGQEVILRCVPISNHLYFYWYRQILGQKVEFLVSFYNNEISEKSEIFDDQFSVERPDGSNFTLKIRSTKLEDSAMYFCATTGTGVVYGYTFGSGTRLTVV.

The chain carries TRBV15 and TRBJ2-7, with unresolved D. Trimming stripped 0 bases from V and 7 bases from J, with 16 bases between. CDR1 is LNHNV, CDR2 YYDKDF, per germline (reference sequence). This CDR3 is 15 amino acids long. The CDR3 sequence is CATSRDLWAQPEQYF. In DNA, the CDR3 is TGTGCCACCAGCAGAGATCTTTGGGCCCAGCCGGAGCAGTACTTC.

The rearrangement uses TRBV29-1 and TRBJ1-1; D uncertain. V lost 4 bases to trimming and J lost 2 bases, with 8 bases between them. There are 12 residues in the CDR3. Germline lookup yields CDR1 SQVTM and CDR2 ANQGSEA. The CDR3 protein is CSVARFNTEAFF. CDR3 DNA sequence: TGCAGCGTTGCACGGTTCAACACTGAAGCTTTCTTT.

The chain links TRBV28 to TRBJ2-3, with 7 bases lining up with TRBD2. The CDR3 has 16 amino acids. Germline V CDR1 and CDR2: MDHEN, SYDVKM. V shed 8 bases, J shed 2 bases, and the junction held 13 bases outside the gene matches. The CDR3 DNA is TGTGCCAGCCTAGGCAGGTCGGGAGGAGACACAGATACGCAGTATTTT. It codes for CASLGRSGGDTDTQYF.

CDR3 DNA: TGTGCCAGTAGTCCGAGACTAGCGGGAGGACCTCCGTTCTTC. Translating gives CASSPRLAGGPPFF. The genes are TRBV19 and TRBJ2-1; TRBD2 agrees at 13 bases. The CDR3 spans 14 residues. In germline, CDR1 is LNHDA, CDR2 SQIVND (reference sequence). V was clipped by 5 bases and J by 15 bases; unmatched bases: 10.

Comments on this clone: One end of the junction fails to match germline, which may point to a read error. This sequence joins TRBV5-8 and TRBJ2-7; D remains unclear. This CDR3 spans 16 amino acids. CDR1 is SGHTS and CDR2 is YDEGEE in the germline V gene. In nucleotides, the CDR3 is TGTGCCAGCAGCTTGGCCGGGTTAGACCAGCGTATCCCCCGGGACTTC. Protein product: CASSLAGLDQRIPRDF.

The chain links TRBV14 to TRBJ2-1; TRBD2 agrees at 9 bases. Germline values: CDR1 SGHDN, CDR2 FVKESK. V lost 3 bases to trimming and J lost 8 bases; unmatched junction nucleotides: 14. This CDR3 spans 17 amino acids. Here the CDR3 DNA reads TGTGCCAGCAGCCAGGCGGGACTAGCTATTGATAGGGATGAGCAGTTCTTC. Its protein is CASSQAGLAIDRDEQFF.

This chain uses TRBV30 with TRBJ2-7; 7 nucleotides align to TRBD1. The CDR3 extends over 14 amino acids. Germline assignment: CDR1 GTSNPN and CDR2 SVGIG (reference sequence). The ends lost 3 bases at V and 1 base at J; junction bases unmatched: 6. Here the CDR3 DNA reads TGTGCCTGGAGACGACAGGGCGAATCCTACGAGCAGTACTTC. The encoded protein is CAWRRQGESYEQYF.